One and the same sample provided the 9 T cell receptor beta chains below, sequenced in a study of T-cell memory formation after mild COVID-19. One entry per CDR3 protein results from TCRdb running MiXCR on the 5' RACE reads. The top ten clones hold around a fifth of a sample with under 450,000 distinct CDR3 sequences, about 15% of them seen once. The sequencing sample was made of PBMCs or a T cell subset sorted from them (not recorded which). Receptors originate from a man between 18 and 29 years old who had mild COVID-19 (a few samples of this study predate the infection). Cell type and time point are not known.

This clonotype appeared many times. The CDR3 reads CSVGNSLSSSPLHF. In DNA form, the CDR3 reads TGCAGCGTTGGGAACAGCCTAAGTTCTTCACCCCTCCACTTT. The chain employs TRBV29-1 and TRBJ1-6; D call uncertain. Germline CDR1 and CDR2: SQVTM and ANQGSEA. V was trimmed by 4 bases and J by 9 bases, leaving 16 bases between them. The CDR3 has 14 amino acids. The variable domain in full, with the rest retrieved from reference TRBV29-1 and TRBJ1-6, is SAVISQKPSRDICQRGTSLTIQCQVDSQVTMMFWYRQQPGQSLTLIATANQGSEATYESGFVIDKFPISRPNLTFSTLTVSNMSPEDSSIYLCSVGNSLSSSPLHFGNGTRLTVT.

This clonotype has just a few counts. In DNA, the CDR3 is TGCGCCAGCAGCTTGCGGCAGGAGTTCACTGAAGCTTTCTTT. This sequence encodes CASSLRQEFTEAFF. The V and J genes are TRBV5-1 and TRBJ1-1; D is unresolved. The CDR3 loop spans 14 amino acids. Germline assignment: CDR1 SGHRS and CDR2 YFSETQ. V was clipped by 1 base and J by 4 bases, with 11 bases between them.

This clonotype was picked up a small number of times. The chain combines TRBV25-1 with TRBJ2-7, with 7 bases that match TRBD2. J was trimmed by 6 bases and V by 4 bases; bases with no gene match: 6. Germline loops: CDR1 MGHDK, CDR2 SYGVNS. The CDR3 runs 13 residues. CDR3 DNA: TGTGCCAGCAGTGGGCCTGGGAGGGGCGAGCAGTACTTC. Its protein is CASSGPGRGEQYF.

This clonotype has a count of ten or more. This chain connects TRBV20-1 to TRBJ2-1; 12 nucleotides align to TRBD1. Unmatched junction bases numbered 7, after V lost 3 bases and J lost 1 base. The CDR3 length is 17 residues. CDR1 DFQATT and CDR2 SNEGSKA come from the germline V gene (reference sequence). CDR3 region: CSASRDRGLSSYNEQFF. The CDR3 DNA is TGCAGTGCTAGTCGGGACAGGGGGCTCAGTTCCTACAATGAGCAGTTCTTC.

J is TRBJ2-2 and V is TRBV6-2 or TRBV6-3; 14 bases fit TRBD2. This CDR3 contains 17 residues. The germline gives CDR1 MNHEY, CDR2 SVGEGT. With V trimmed by 10 bases and J by 5 bases, 12 bases remained unmatched. The CDR3 is CAIHTGTSGGTTGELFF. The CDR3 DNA is TGTGCCATCCACACTGGGACTAGCGGGGGAACTACCGGGGAGCTGTTTTTT.

This chain connects TRBV12-3 or TRBV12-4 to TRBJ2-1; 12 bases agree with TRBD2. CDR3 length equals 16 residues. J was trimmed by 5 bases and V by 1 base; bases with no gene match: 3. The CDR3 loop is CASSLGASGGDNEQFF. In nucleotides, the CDR3 is TGTGCCAGCAGTTTAGGAGCTAGCGGGGGGGACAATGAGCAGTTCTTC.

The J gene is TRBJ1-5, the V gene TRBV2; 9 bases match TRBD1. Germline CDR1 and CDR2: SNHLY and FYNNEI. The V segment lost 8 bases and the J segment 3 bases; nucleotides outside the gene matches: 8. The CDR3 consists of 15 residues. The CDR3 region has the DNA TGTGCCAGCGACCGGGACAGGGTCTTCAATCAGCCCCAGCATTTT. Translating it yields CASDRDRVFNQPQHF.

This clonotype was picked up many times. V gene TRBV27 combines with J gene TRBJ2-2; D is uncertain. The V and J ends lost 3 bases and 6 bases respectively, with 8 bases between them. The length of the CDR3 is 13 residues. CDR1 and CDR2 (germline): MNHEY, SMNVEV (reference sequence). The CDR3 sequence is CASSFGEAGELFF. The DNA for the CDR3 is TGTGCCAGCAGTTTTGGAGAGGCCGGGGAGCTGTTTTTT.

The CDR3 protein is CSARERVAVVNEQFF. In nucleotides, the CDR3 is TGCAGTGCTAGGGAAAGGGTAGCGGTAGTAAATGAGCAGTTCTTC. This rearrangement joins TRBV20-1 to TRBJ2-1; TRBD2 is a possible D gene (6 bases). There are 15 residues in the CDR3. Germline CDR1 and CDR2: DFQATT and SNEGSKA (reference sequence). V was clipped by 3 bases and J by 7 bases, with 19 bases between them.